This T cell receptor beta chain is drawn from a study of blood T cell repertoires in COVID-19. Turning to the study itself: The samples span acute and convalescent COVID-19 from the United States, Italy and Spain. T cells, B-cell-depleted T cells, or PBMCs provided the cDNA or gDNA that served as material.

Germline-derived CDR1 and CDR2 are MNHEY and SVGAGI. The CDR3 runs 14 residues. V lost 4 bases and J 7 bases, leaving 17 bases between the germline ends. The authors' processing: Amplified reference gene primers provided the basis for estimating nucleated cell counts. Measured with immunoSEQ multiplex PCR; TCRdb has only the in-frame clones, and not every one. V, J and clone size derive from that table, while D and trimming were established from the DNA sequence. The sample contains roughly 80,000 clones, 75% to 90% of which appear only once. The sample was peripheral blood. The source is a man in his fifties with active COVID-19. J is TRBJ2-7 and V is TRBV6-5, with D maybe TRBD1 (5 bases). CDR3 DNA: TGTGCCAGCAGTTCTGTCAGGGTGAAGTGGGAGCAGTACTTC. Translating it yields CASSSVRVKWEQYF.